The rows below give T cell receptor beta chains drawn from one sample of a study of blood T cell repertoires in COVID-19. Sequenced by immunoSEQ multiplex PCR; TCRdb stores in-frame clones only, minus some. The table has about 340,000 clones, 65% to 90% seen once. Source material: peripheral blood. The receptors here all came from a woman in her fifties or sixties with COVID-19, enrolled during active disease. Both conserved end residues are part of each CDR3. D genes are given only for firm matches. Clone size appears in some rows only: once, few, many, or a class for an expanded clone.

D gene: NA
J gene: TRBJ2-2
clone size: NA
V gene: TRBV6-6
CDR3 DNA: TGTGCCAGCCTGGGGGCAGGGCGAACCGGGGAGCTGTTTTTT
CDR3 protein: CASLGAGRTGELFF

D gene: NA
J gene: TRBJ2-7
clone size: NA
V gene: TRBV10-1
CDR3 DNA: TGCGCCAGCAGTGAGTCGAATCTATTCTACGAGCAGTACTTC
CDR3 protein: CASSESNLFYEQYF

D gene: TRBD1
J gene: TRBJ1-1
clone size: NA
V gene: TRBV18
CDR3 DNA: TGTGCCAGCTCACCTAGAGAAGGGACAGGGAGGAACAGAGGGACTGAAGCTTTCTTT
CDR3 protein: CASSPREGTGRNRGTEAFF

D gene: TRBD1
J gene: TRBJ2-1
clone size: NA
V gene: TRBV5-1
CDR3 DNA: TGCGCCAGCAGCTGGGGACAGGGCAATGAGCAGTTCTTC
CDR3 protein: CASSWGQGNEQFF

D gene: TRBD1
J gene: TRBJ1-3
clone size: NA
V gene: TRBV11-2
CDR3 DNA: TGTGCCAGTTGCGGGACAGGGGCCGGAAACACCATATATTTT
CDR3 protein: CASCGTGAGNTIYF

D gene: TRBD2
J gene: TRBJ2-3
clone size: NA
V gene: TRBV11-2
CDR3 DNA: TGTGCCAGCAGCTCCAGCGGGGCGAACACAGATACGCAGTATTTT
CDR3 protein: CASSSSGANTDTQYF

D gene: TRBD2
J gene: TRBJ2-5
clone size: NA
V gene: TRBV4-1
CDR3 DNA: TGCGCCAGCAGCCGAGTACTAGCGGGGGGGGCAGAGACCCAGTACTTC
CDR3 protein: CASSRVLAGGAETQYF

D gene: TRBD1
J gene: TRBJ1-1
clone size: few
V gene: TRBV3-1/TRBV3-2
CDR3 DNA: TGTGCCAGCAGCCAGAACAGGGGCGAAGCTTTCTTT
CDR3 protein: CASSQNRGEAFF

D gene: NA
J gene: TRBJ2-7
clone size: once
V gene: TRBV18
CDR3 DNA: TGTGCCAGCTCCTCCTTCGTGGGGGGGCCGGTGGGCTACGAGCAGTACTTC
CDR3 protein: CASSSFVGGPVGYEQYF

D gene: TRBD2
J gene: TRBJ2-5
clone size: few
V gene: TRBV7-2
CDR3 DNA: TGTGCCAGCAGCCCACAAGCGGGGGGTCTAGAGACCCAGTACTTC
CDR3 protein: CASSPQAGGLETQYF

D gene: TRBD1
J gene: TRBJ2-7
clone size: NA
V gene: TRBV11-2
CDR3 DNA: TGTGCCAGCAGCTTAGGTAGGACAGGGGGCGAACAGCAGTACTTC
CDR3 protein: CASSLGRTGGEQQYF

D gene: NA
J gene: TRBJ1-5
clone size: NA
V gene: TRBV12-5
CDR3 DNA: TGTGCTAGCCAGGGTTCGTACGGTAATCAGCCCCAGCATTTT
CDR3 protein: CASQGSYGNQPQHF

D gene: NA
J gene: TRBJ1-2
clone size: NA
V gene: TRBV3-1/TRBV3-2
CDR3 DNA: TGTGCCAGCAGCCAAGTACCGCAGGATGTCTATGGCTACACCTTC
CDR3 protein: CASSQVPQDVYGYTF

D gene: TRBD1
J gene: TRBJ1-6
clone size: few
V gene: TRBV9
CDR3 DNA: TGTGCCAGCAGCGTATGGGGACAGTCTAATTCACCCCTCCACTTT
CDR3 protein: CASSVWGQSNSPLHF

D gene: NA
J gene: TRBJ2-3
clone size: NA
V gene: TRBV11-1
CDR3 DNA: TGTGCCAGCAGCTTAGGGCTCACAGATACGCAGTATTTT
CDR3 protein: CASSLGLTDTQYF

D gene: TRBD1
J gene: TRBJ2-1
clone size: NA
V gene: TRBV5-1
CDR3 DNA: TGCGCCAGCTCTTTGACAGGGGAGTCCTACAATGAGCAGTTCTTC
CDR3 protein: CASSLTGESYNEQFF

D gene: TRBD1
J gene: TRBJ2-1
clone size: NA
V gene: TRBV2
CDR3 DNA: TGTGCCAGCAGTCCCCCCGAGGGACAGGGGTGTTGTGAGCAGTTCTTC
CDR3 protein: CASSPPEGQGCCEQFF

D gene: TRBD2
J gene: TRBJ2-7
clone size: few
V gene: TRBV7-2
CDR3 DNA: TGTGCCAGCAGCTTAGTCGGGGGGGGTATTTCCTACGAGCAGTACTTC
CDR3 protein: CASSLVGGGISYEQYF

D gene: NA
J gene: TRBJ2-3
clone size: NA
V gene: TRBV4-2
CDR3 DNA: TGTGCCAGCAGCCAAGATCACCGGGGAGGAGTTGGGCAGTATTTT
CDR3 protein: CASSQDHRGGVGQYF

D gene: NA
J gene: TRBJ2-5
clone size: NA
V gene: TRBV4-2
CDR3 DNA: TGTGCCAGCAGCCAAGATCAGGGGTTCGCGGAGACCCAGTACTTC
CDR3 protein: CASSQDQGFAETQYF

D gene: NA
J gene: TRBJ2-3
clone size: NA
V gene: TRBV7-8
CDR3 DNA: TGTGCCAGCAGCAAGCGGGCCCGGAGTTCAGCTTATGATACGCAGTATTTT
CDR3 protein: CASSKRARSSAYDTQYF

D gene: NA
J gene: TRBJ2-2
clone size: NA
V gene: TRBV7-8
CDR3 DNA: TGTGCCAGCAGCCGAGTCCGTTCCGGGACACCGAACACCGGGGAGCTGTTTTTT
CDR3 protein: CASSRVRSGTPNTGELFF

D gene: NA
J gene: TRBJ1-1
clone size: NA
V gene: TRBV2
CDR3 DNA: TGTGCCAGCAGTGATCAGGGTTTGAACACTGAAGCTTTCTTT
CDR3 protein: CASSDQGLNTEAFF

D gene: NA
J gene: TRBJ1-2
clone size: NA
V gene: TRBV7-2
CDR3 DNA: TGTGCCAGCAGCTTAGGCCCCATCCAGGGTCGCGGCGATGGCTACACCTTC
CDR3 protein: CASSLGPIQGRGDGYTF

D gene: NA
J gene: TRBJ1-2
clone size: NA
V gene: TRBV6-5
CDR3 DNA: TGTGCCAGCAAGACAGTCCTCTATGGCTACACCTTC
CDR3 protein: CASKTVLYGYTF

D gene: TRBD1
J gene: TRBJ1-2
clone size: once
V gene: TRBV30
CDR3 DNA: TGTGCCTGGAGAGAAACAGGGGGCTGGTATGGCTACACCTTC
CDR3 protein: CAWRETGGWYGYTF

D gene: TRBD1
J gene: TRBJ1-5
clone size: NA
V gene: TRBV6-6
CDR3 DNA: TGTGCCAGCAGGGATAGGGACAGCCCCAATCAGCCCCAGCATTTT
CDR3 protein: CASRDRDSPNQPQHF

D gene: NA
J gene: TRBJ2-7
clone size: NA
V gene: TRBV11-2
CDR3 DNA: TGTGCCAGCAGATCTCCCGGACGGGGAAGTGGGGAGCAGTACTTC
CDR3 protein: CASRSPGRGSGEQYF

D gene: TRBD1
J gene: TRBJ1-4
clone size: few
V gene: TRBV5-1
CDR3 DNA: TGCGCCAGCAGCCTGCGACAGGGGCTTAATGAAAAACTGTTTTTT
CDR3 protein: CASSLRQGLNEKLFF

D gene: TRBD1
J gene: TRBJ2-5
clone size: NA
V gene: TRBV5-1
CDR3 DNA: TGCGCCAGCAGGGGACAGGGTATACAGACCCAGTACTTC
CDR3 protein: CASRGQGIQTQYF

D gene: TRBD2
J gene: TRBJ2-3
clone size: few
V gene: TRBV19
CDR3 DNA: TGTGCCAGTAGTTTGGGACTAGCGAGGAATACGCAGTATTTT
CDR3 protein: CASSLGLARNTQYF

D gene: NA
J gene: TRBJ1-2
clone size: NA
V gene: TRBV19
CDR3 DNA: TGTGCCAGTAGTGCGGGCTTCGCTAACTATGGCTACACCTTC
CDR3 protein: CASSAGFANYGYTF